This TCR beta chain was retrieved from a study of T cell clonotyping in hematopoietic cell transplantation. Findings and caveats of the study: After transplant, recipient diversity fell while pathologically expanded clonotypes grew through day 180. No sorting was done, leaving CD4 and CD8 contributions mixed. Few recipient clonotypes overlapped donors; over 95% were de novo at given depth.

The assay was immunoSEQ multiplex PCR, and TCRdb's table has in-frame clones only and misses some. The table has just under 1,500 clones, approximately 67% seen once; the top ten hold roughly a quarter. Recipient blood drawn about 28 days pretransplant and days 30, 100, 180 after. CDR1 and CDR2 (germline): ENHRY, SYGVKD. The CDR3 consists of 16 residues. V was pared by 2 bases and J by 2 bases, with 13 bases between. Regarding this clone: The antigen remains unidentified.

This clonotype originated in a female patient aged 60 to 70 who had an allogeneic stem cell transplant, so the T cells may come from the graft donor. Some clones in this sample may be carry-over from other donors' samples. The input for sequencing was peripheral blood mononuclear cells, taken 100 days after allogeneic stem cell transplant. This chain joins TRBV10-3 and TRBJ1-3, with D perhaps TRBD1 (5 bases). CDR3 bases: TGTGCCATCAGTGAGAGAAGGGGAAATGCTGGAAACACCATATATTTT. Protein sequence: CAISERRGNAGNTIYF.